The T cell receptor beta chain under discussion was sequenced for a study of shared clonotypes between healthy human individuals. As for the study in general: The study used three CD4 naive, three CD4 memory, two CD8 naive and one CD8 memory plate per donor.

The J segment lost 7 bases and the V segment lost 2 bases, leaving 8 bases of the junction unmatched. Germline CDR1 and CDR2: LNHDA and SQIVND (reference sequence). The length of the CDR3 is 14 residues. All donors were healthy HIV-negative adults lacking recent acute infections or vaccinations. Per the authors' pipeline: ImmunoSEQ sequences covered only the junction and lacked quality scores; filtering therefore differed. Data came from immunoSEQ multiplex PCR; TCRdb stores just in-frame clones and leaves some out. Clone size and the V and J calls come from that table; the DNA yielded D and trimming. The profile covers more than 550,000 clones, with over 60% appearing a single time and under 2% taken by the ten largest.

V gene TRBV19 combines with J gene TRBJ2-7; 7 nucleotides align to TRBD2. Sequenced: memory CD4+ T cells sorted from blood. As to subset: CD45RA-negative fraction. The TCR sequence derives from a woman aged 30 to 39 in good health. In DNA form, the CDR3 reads TGTGCCAGTAGTATAAGCGGGGTGGTGGGGGAGCAGTACTTC. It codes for CASSISGVVGEQYF.